This TCR beta chain is drawn from a study of molecular identifiers for immune sequencing clone quantification. TCRdb fed the PCR reads into MiXCR, producing one record per CDR3 protein. The sample holds about 500,000 distinct CDR3 sequences; under 30% are singletons and the top ten take around 0.78%. Germline V lookup: CDR1 DFQATT, CDR2 SNEGSKA (reference sequence). The trim removed 2 bases at V and 5 bases at J, leaving 4 bases unmatched. This CDR3 spans 15 amino acids. This clonotype appeared a few times. V gene TRBV20-1 combines with J gene TRBJ2-1; 12 bases map to TRBD2. What was sequenced was naive CD8+ T cells from blood, with Jurkat cell RNA spiked in. Subset here: FACS-sorted CD8+CD4-CCR7+CD45RA+ naive T cells. This receptor was identified in a human donor in good health. Some libraries in this study had Jurkat cell RNA spiked in. CDR3 loop: CSARQRTSGDNEQFF. CDR3 sequence (DNA): TGCAGTGCTAGACAACGGACTAGCGGGGACAATGAGCAGTTCTTC.